What follows are 12 T cell receptor beta chains derived from one specimen sequenced in a study of CD8+ T cells in alopecia areata. The treatment: oral pan-JAK inhibitor, 5-10 mg twice daily. cDNA prepared by RNA extraction and subsequent reverse transcription served as the template for sequencing. Using immunoSEQ multiplex PCR, the repertoire was profiled, and TCRdb retains in-frame clones only, with some absent. The table lists around 270,000 clones, about 62% of them singletons. Sequenced here: CD4+ T cells sorted from blood, sampled at week 24, from a patient treated with tofacitinib. All receptors derive from a human donor with alopecia areata.

The V gene is TRBV2, the J gene TRBJ2-2; 11 nucleotides line up with TRBD2. Germline V gene data show CDR1 as SNHLY and CDR2 as FYNNEI. The V gene end was trimmed by 7 bases and the J gene end by 4 bases; junction bases not matched to a gene: 2. The CDR3 sequence is 14 residues long. The CDR3 loop reads CASISGGATGELFF. Here the CDR3 DNA reads TGTGCCAGCATTAGCGGGGGGGCCACCGGGGAGCTGTTTTTT. Complete variable domain (other parts from reference TRBV2 and TRBJ2-2): EPEVTQTPSHQVTQMGQEVILRCVPISNHLYFYWYRQILGQKVEFLVSFYNNEISEKSEIFDDQFSVERPDGSNFTLKIRSTKLEDSAMYFCASISGGATGELFFGEGSRLTVL.

The chain joins TRBV30 to TRBJ1-5; no definite D call. The CDR3 totals 13 residues. Germline V gene sequence: CDR1 GTSNPN, CDR2 SVGIG (reference sequence). Trimming left V 4 bases short and J 2 bases short, with 9 bases between. The CDR3 protein is CAWTGQGNQPQHF. The CDR3 nucleotides are TGTGCCTGGACAGGCCAGGGCAATCAGCCCCAGCATTTT. The complete variable domain, with remaining parts taken from reference TRBV30 and TRBJ1-5, reads SQTIHQWPATLVQPVGSPLSLECTVEGTSNPNLYWYRQAAGRGLQLLFYSVGIGQISSEVPQNLSASRPQDRQFILSSKKLLLSDSGFYLCAWTGQGNQPQHFGDGTRLSIL.

This clone was observed a few times. The chain is built from TRBV9 and TRBJ2-5; the D is unclear. Trimming pared 0 bases from V and 1 base from J, leaving 10 bases between. CDR3 length equals 15 residues. Per germline, CDR1 SGDLS and CDR2 YYNGEE. CDR3 protein: CASSVESRAQETQYF. For the CDR3, the DNA is TGTGCCAGCAGCGTAGAGTCACGTGCCCAAGAGACCCAGTACTTC.

The chain uses TRBV5-6 and TRBJ1-1; a possible D gene is TRBD1 (5 bases). This CDR3 contains 14 residues. V was pared by 3 bases and J by 7 bases, with 16 bases between. Germline loops: CDR1 SGHDT, CDR2 YYEEEE. CDR3 in amino acids: CASSSGGVAGEAFF. The CDR3 region has the DNA TGTGCCAGCAGCTCCGGAGGGGTGGCGGGTGAAGCTTTCTTT.

V usage is TRBV4-1 and J usage is TRBJ2-3; maybe TRBD2 (6 bases). Trimming cost V 3 bases and J 2 bases, with 9 bases left between them. CDR1 is MGHRA and CDR2 is YSYEKL in the germline V gene. The CDR3 is 14 residues long. The CDR3 loop is CASSHAGPTDTQYF. For the CDR3, the DNA is TGCGCCAGCAGCCACGCGGGGCCCACAGATACGCAGTATTTT.

The chain uses TRBV25-1 and TRBJ1-1; the match to TRBD1 covers 7 bases. CDR3 length: 15 amino acids. From germline, CDR1 is MGHDK and CDR2 SYGVNS. V lost 4 bases, J lost 1 base, and 6 bases stayed unmatched. CDR3 bases: TGTGCCAGCAGTGCCATAACAGGGGCGAACACTGAAGCTTTCTTT. Translating gives CASSAITGANTEAFF.

The chain carries TRBV18 and TRBJ2-5, with D perhaps TRBD1 or TRBD2 (5 bases each). The germline V gene has CDR1 KGHSH and CDR2 LQKENI. V was pared by 4 bases and J by 5 bases, with 11 bases between. CDR3 length: 13 amino acids. The CDR3 region is CASSLSEGETQYF. The CDR3 DNA reads as TGTGCCAGCTCACTATCCGAGGGGGAGACCCAGTACTTC.

The chain employs TRBV27 and TRBJ2-4, with unresolved D. Trimming cost V 2 bases and J 7 bases, with 3 bases left between them. The germline gives CDR1 MNHEY, CDR2 SMNVEV (reference sequence). The CDR3 is 11 residues long. The CDR3 sequence is CASSLGNIQYF. CDR3 in DNA: TGTGCCAGCAGTTTAGGGAACATTCAGTACTTC.

The genes are TRBV30 and TRBJ1-5, with D possibly matching TRBD1 (6 bases). The ends were cut back, 4 bases at V and 1 base at J, with 20 bases in the middle. The germline gives CDR1 GTSNPN, CDR2 SVGIG (reference sequence). CDR3 size: 17 residues. The CDR3 here is CAWNPNRDLRSNQPQHF. CDR3 in DNA: TGTGCCTGGAACCCTAACAGGGACTTGAGGAGCAATCAGCCCCAGCATTTT. Full variable domain (rest looked up from reference TRBV30 and TRBJ1-5): SQTIHQWPATLVQPVGSPLSLECTVEGTSNPNLYWYRQAAGRGLQLLFYSVGIGQISSEVPQNLSASRPQDRQFILSSKKLLLSDSGFYLCAWNPNRDLRSNQPQHFGDGTRLSIL.

V usage is TRBV4-1 and J usage is TRBJ2-7; D unclear. The germline CDR1 and CDR2 sequences are MGHRA and YSYEKL. This CDR3 comprises 11 residues. V lost 3 bases and J 5 bases, leaving 5 bases between the germline ends. CDR3 loop: CASSQSDEQYF. CDR3 nucleotides: TGCGCCAGCAGCCAGAGCGACGAGCAGTACTTC.

The rearrangement joins TRBV27 to TRBJ1-5, with D tentatively TRBD1 (5 bases). V was clipped by 3 bases and J by 5 bases, with 14 bases between them. The CDR3 spans 15 residues. From germline, CDR1 is MNHEY and CDR2 SMNVEV (reference sequence). The CDR3 loop reads CASSFRRDSYQPQHF. The CDR3 nucleotides read TGTGCCAGCAGTTTCCGCAGGGATTCCTATCAGCCCCAGCATTTT.

V usage is TRBV29-1 and J usage is TRBJ2-3; weak D call: TRBD1 (6 bases). The V end lost 3 bases, the J end lost 6 bases, and 10 bases lay between the germline ends. This CDR3 contains 12 residues. Germline loops: CDR1 SQVTM, CDR2 ANQGSEA. CDR3 residues: CSVEGAGDTQYF. The CDR3 nucleotides are TGCAGCGTTGAGGGGGCCGGGGATACGCAGTATTTT.